The subject of this entry is one TCR beta chain. Its antigen remains unknown. What was sequenced were expressed TCRB transcripts, since all of the isolated RNA had been reverse transcribed. The repertoire was sequenced with immunoSEQ multiplex PCR; TCRdb's copy has only in-frame clones and lacks some. The sample consists of a few hundred thousand clones, over 9% of them appearing once. One heparinised draw of blood, averaging about 116 mL, came from each donor. Sorting based on CD45RO/CCR7/CD25/CD127/CD95/CD27 separated CD4+ naive, central memory, regulatory and stem cell-like memory cells. The data belong to a study of beta chain features in type 1 diabetes. V gave up 5 bases and J gave up 6 bases, with 11 bases separating them. Germline V gene sequence: CDR1 GTSNPN, CDR2 SVGIG (reference sequence). The CDR3 consists of 12 residues. The study, taken as a whole, reports: Type 1 diabetes patients had TCRB CDR3s that were shorter (moderately but significantly so) in all four CD4+ subsets.

This receptor was obtained from a man aged 25-45 years with type 1 diabetes. The V and J genes are TRBV30 and TRBJ2-1; no reliable D call. Sequencing was done on a sample of central memory CD4+ T cells from blood. CDR3 protein: CAWSLYANEQFF. CDR3 bases: TGTGCCTGGTCGCTTTATGCCAATGAGCAGTTCTTC.